The sequence of this TCR beta chain was determined in a study of shared clonotypes between healthy human individuals (TCRdb year 2020). Notes on the research overall: The cohort included three men and two women between 18 and 49 years of age. Between about 0.94 and 8.9 billion PBMCs per donor were obtained by leukapheresis. Blood TCR repertoires of 5 or 6 healthy adults were deeply sequenced to estimate repertoire size and the extent of clonotype sharing between individuals. To increase sequencing depth and limit assay-specific biases, TCR repertoire library preparation and sequencing were carried out by different laboratories using diverse techniques. For each donor, CD4 naive and CD4 memory were each run on three plates, CD8 naive on two plates, and CD8 memory on one plate.

Using the deep immunoSEQ assay, multiplex PCR amplified TCR CDR3 regions from genomic DNA. For each cell subset, the extracted genomic DNA was distributed evenly across all wells of several immunoSEQ 96-well plates, and each plate served as one replicate. Each replicate PCR for sorted subsets received about 180 ng genomic DNA, equal to about 29,000 T cell genomes. Purified libraries were quantified with a Qubit 3.0 fluorometer, sized on a Bioanalyzer 2100, and re-quantified with the KAPA Library Quantification kit. Each immunoSEQ 96-well plate was sequenced on its own single-read 150-cycle Illumina NextSeq 550 flow cell. The paper's processing steps were these. Because only junctional sequences without quality scores were contained in the immunoSEQ output, filtering matching that applied to full-length reads could not be performed. To assign V/J genes and CDR3, sequences were annotated using PyIR, a Python wrapper for IgBLAST v1.9, with IMGT germline references. Reads were removed for weak V/J assignments (E-value above 1e-6), missing CDR3, stop codons, out-of-frame junctions, or ambiguous translated residues. V3J clonotypes were defined as sequences sharing the same inferred V gene, J gene, and CDR3 amino acid sequence. Percentage overlap between repertoires was computed as shared unique clonotypes divided by the size of the smaller repertoire. Repertoire richness was assessed with RTK rarefaction, the Chao1 estimator, and Recon v2.1 estimates of unobserved clonotypes. Generation probabilities for all TCRbeta clonotypes obtained by the gDNA method from four donors were computed using OLGA. What TCRdb holds here is the immuneACCESS table cut down to in-frame rearrangements. Part of the clones is not present; checked against another copy, under half of the missing clones reflect an unresolved V gene, and the others are unexplained. The DNA was the basis for D and trimming; V, J and clone size are from that table. This sample is represented by approximately 1.5 million clones; approximately 98.5% of them were singletons. The ten top clones hold under 0.45% of the sample.

Via the germline V gene, CDR1 is SGDLS and CDR2 YYNGEE. The CDR3 starts with the cysteine, ends with the phenylalanine, and has 16 residues. The sequence is cut down to CDR3 DNA, 48 bases in frame from base 1. V ends up 1 base short and J 8 bases short, with an unmatched junction base count of 9. About this clone: The target of this receptor is not known. There are no base qualities to consult, and no much larger clone falls within one base.

Donors were healthy HIV-negative adults with no recently reported acute infections or vaccinations. Every donor was a Caucasian adult residing in Nashville, Tennessee, USA. CD4+ T cells were enriched through magnetic negative selection, after which naive cells were positively selected on CD45RA and the remaining negative fraction served as the memory subset. Blood was obtained by leukapheresis, after which PBMCs were separated by Ficoll-Histopaque density gradient centrifugation and cryopreserved in liquid nitrogen vapor phase. Purity and quantity of every magnetically sorted T cell population were checked by analytical flow cytometry. Each sorted fraction had its genomic DNA isolated and then quantified by UV absorbance on a Nanodrop 2000c. On the study overall, not on this receptor specifically: When several donors were compared, the shared fraction of clonotypes was approximately 5% for naive CD4, more than 3% for naive CD8, 2.3% for memory CD4, and around 0.4% for memory CD8. Rarefaction of sorted-subset datasets indicated incomplete sequencing despite the large sequencing depth. Higher generation probabilities were observed for clonotypes shared by all four sorted-subset donors than for non-shared clonotypes. Because the study included a small number of donors, the genetic and exposure-history diversity represented was limited. Pairwise subsampling indicated that sequencing depth was expected to affect the degree of clonotype sharing among donors. Naive subsets generally had larger estimated clonotype richness than memory subsets. Sampling was limited to blood, and TCR repertoires in tissue likely differ from TCR repertoires in blood.

The sample was naive CD4+ T cells sorted from blood. According to the study, the label for this sample's cell subset or site signals: CD45RA+ positively selected. The chain is made from TRBV9 and TRBJ2-1, with TRBD2 matching 10 junction bases. The TCR was taken from a young man in good health. The CDR3 corresponds to CASSVMQAGGPDEQFF. Here is the DNA: TGTGCCAGCAGCGTAATGCAAGCGGGAGGGCCCGATGAGCAGTTCTTC. Beyond the CDR3, the reference TRBV9 and TRBJ2-1 genes provide the residues; the full variable domain reads: DSGVTQTPKHLITATGQRVTLRCSPRSGDLSVYWYQQSLDQGLQFLIQYYNGEERAKGNILERFSAQQFPDLHSELNLSSLELGDSALYFCASSVMQAGGPDEQFFGPGTRLTVL.